What follows describes a single T cell receptor (beta chain). Its antigen remains unknown. The CDR3 covers 12 residues. V shed 5 bases and J shed 11 bases, with 10 bases lying between them. CDR1 LGHDT and CDR2 YNNKEL come from the germline V gene (reference sequence). The data originate from a study of post-analysis software for immune sequencing data. At the level of the study: Recorded subtypes: relapsing-remitting, secondary progressive, progressive-relapsing; some patients unannotated. Notes on the study in general: Normalized Chao1 diversity was significantly reduced in patients versus controls. Included in a set of five TRBV segments more frequent in patients than controls were TRBV5-6, TRBV5-1 and TRBV20-1. Under the F measure, samples that were prepared in one batch clustered strongly together.

Carried by the TCR beta cDNA libraries were unique molecular identifiers. In TCRdb, the PCR reads were re-called with MiXCR into one record per CDR3 protein. This sample has roughly 540,000 distinct CDR3 sequences, with 34% found just once. The chain combines TRBV3-1 with TRBJ1-6; D is unresolved. This receptor was identified in a girl aged 2-17 years with multiple sclerosis. The material sequenced was blood. The CDR3 region is CASSSEGAPLHF. The CDR3 bases are TGTGCCAGCAGCTCCGAGGGCGCACCCCTCCACTTT.